This T cell receptor beta chain was profiled in a study of OX40 agonist ivuxolimab in advanced cancers. Study-wide background: The patients got ivuxolimab, which is an agonistic anti-OX40 (CD134) antibody. Patients assigned to dose escalation were diagnosed with hepatocellular carcinoma, melanoma, renal cell or head and neck cancer.

Clones were sequenced by immunoSEQ multiplex PCR, and TCRdb holds only the in-frame ones, with some missing. This table holds more than 60,000 clones, 85% to 90% found once. The junction had 12 bases not matched to a gene; V was cut back by 6 bases and J by 0 bases. This CDR3 has 17 amino acids. Germline assignment: CDR1 KGHSH and CDR2 LQKENI. Sampling times: baseline, cycle 4 day 1, cycle 7 day 1. The sequenced sample was CD4+ or CD8+ T cells sorted from blood, obtained in a trial of the OX40 agonist ivuxolimab. V usage is TRBV18 and J usage is TRBJ2-3; 7 nucleotides line up with TRBD2. This clonotype originated in an adult with an advanced solid tumor such as melanoma, head and neck, liver or kidney cancer. The CDR3 nucleotides read TGTGCCAGCTCCCCCTCACGACTAGCTAAAAGCACAGATACGCAGTATTTT. This sequence encodes CASSPSRLAKSTDTQYF.